The sample holds a few counts of the clone carrying this TCR beta chain. The CDR3 consists of 15 residues. V dropped 5 bases and J dropped 6 bases, with 17 bases sitting between them. The germline V gene encodes CDR1 MDHEN and CDR2 SYDVKM. These data come from a study of control samples from healthy donors and cancer patients. Data came from immunoSEQ multiplex PCR; TCRdb stores just in-frame clones and leaves some out. The sample consists of roughly 150,000 clones, 88% of them appearing once. The sequence came from a man younger than 30 in good health. Sequenced: blood. The chain links TRBV28 to TRBJ1-5; a weak D match, TRBD1 (5 bases). The DNA of the CDR3 is TGTGCCAGCAGTCCCAAAGGGGTGACTGGTCAGCCCCAGCATTTT. Translated, it gives CASSPKGVTGQPQHF. Supplemented by reference TRBV28 and TRBJ1-5, the full variable domain reads DVKVTQSSRYLVKRTGEKVFLECVQDMDHENMFWYRQDPGLGLRLIYFSYDVKMKEKGDIPEGYSVSREKKERFSLILESASTNQTSMYLCASSPKGVTGQPQHFGDGTRLSIL.